This T cell receptor (beta chain) was recorded in a study of CD8+ T cells in alopecia areata. The sequencing template was cDNA reverse transcribed from extracted RNA. Profiling relied on immunoSEQ multiplex PCR, and the TCRdb table lists in-frame clones only, not all of them. The repertoire consists of about 260,000 clones, with about three fifths occurring once and the leading ten covering 0.8% to 1%. Germline V gene lookup returns CDR1 SGDLS and CDR2 YYNGEE. The V and J ends lost 0 bases and 3 bases respectively, with 16 bases between them. The length of the CDR3 is 16 residues. As for treatment: oral pan-JAK inhibitor, 5-10 mg twice daily. Only a few counts were recorded for this clone.

The material sequenced was CD4+ T cells sorted from blood, taken at roughly week 53, from a patient treated with tofacitinib. The TCR originated in a human donor with alopecia areata. The chain links TRBV9 to TRBJ2-7; D is tentatively TRBD1 or TRBD2 (6 bases each). CDR3: CASSVAGGALIYEQYF. In DNA form, the CDR3 reads TGTGCCAGCAGCGTAGCCGGGGGCGCCTTAATCTACGAGCAGTACTTC. The whole variable domain, filled in from reference TRBV9 and TRBJ2-7, reads DSGVTQTPKHLITATGQRVTLRCSPRSGDLSVYWYQQSLDQGLQFLIQYYNGEERAKGNILERFSAQQFPDLHSELNLSSLELGDSALYFCASSVAGGALIYEQYFGPGTRLTVT.